The clone carrying this T cell receptor (beta chain) has more than one count but fewer than ten. The V gene lost 9 bases and the J gene lost 2 bases, with 7 bases spanning the gap. Germline CDR1 is SGHTA and CDR2 is FQGNSA. The CDR3 totals 12 residues. The source of the sample is a study of T-cell reconstitution after alpha-beta-depleted transplantation in children. Unique molecular identifiers were incorporated into the prepared TCRbeta library. TCRdb reprocessed the PCR reads via MiXCR and lists one record per CDR3 protein. The sample has about 610,000 distinct CDR3 sequences, more than 9% seen once.

This TCR derives from a human donor who donated a stem cell graft to a child with acute myeloid leukemia. The specimen comprised PBMCs from the stem cell graft donor, sampled from the stem cell graft. The chain uses TRBV7-2 and TRBJ2-2; no clear D. CDR3 nucleotides: TGTGCCAGTGGGGTTAACACCGGGGAGCTGTTTTTT. Translated, it gives CASGVNTGELFF.